Following are 5 T cell receptor beta chains from one sample sequenced in a study of vaccination effects on CD4 cells after COVID-19 (dated by TCRdb to between 2022 and 2023). Their antigen targets remain unknown. Preparation of the library involved the immunoSEQ multiplex PCR assay. The source is immuneACCESS, and TCRdb retained only in-frame sequences with V and J called. Part of the clones is not carried over; for the studies checked, unresolved V genes explain less than half of this, and the remainder is unexplained. The sample records about 34,000 clones, around 78% of which are singletons. 25% to 35% of the sample is in the top ten clones. To identify antigen-specific CD4+ T cell clonotypes by their expansion, the ViraFEST assay first stimulated PBMC with viral peptide pools and then applied TCR sequencing. After around 11 days of culture, CD4+ T cells were isolated with the EasySep CD4+ T cell isolation kit. Convalescent patients had PCR-confirmed SARS-CoV-2 infection between March and December 2020, before Alpha, Beta and Delta variants emerged in the United States.

The sample in question was CD4+ T cells from PBMCs cultured with a peptide pool, obtained before COVID-19 vaccination. The receptor set was obtained from a human donor who had a prior SARS-CoV-2 infection.

The chain couples TRBV7-8 to TRBJ2-5; tentatively, D is TRBD2 (5 bases). V lost 1 base to trimming and J lost 1 base, with 13 bases between them. CDR3 length: 16 residues. The germline CDR1 and CDR2 sequences are SGHVS and FQNEAQ. The DNA of the CDR3 is TGTGCCAGCAGCTTAGGCAGGCCTGGACTCCAAGAGACCCAGTACTTC. It specifies CASSLGRPGLQETQYF.

This clone has a single count. The CDR3: CASSMGRDQPQHF. The CDR3 DNA reads TGTGCCAGTAGTATGGGCAGGGATCAGCCCCAGCATTTT. The V call is TRBV19, the J call TRBJ1-5; possible D gene TRBD1, 5 bases. CDR1 LNHDA and CDR2 SQIVND come from the germline V gene (reference sequence). V lost 3 bases and J lost 5, with 8 bases in between. The CDR3 runs 13 residues.

This clone was recorded a few times. The chain joins TRBV11-2 to TRBJ1-1, with D possibly TRBD1 on 6 matching bases. The CDR3 covers 14 residues. Germline V gene lookup returns CDR1 SGHAT and CDR2 FQNNGV. The V and J ends lost 5 bases and 8 bases respectively, with 18 bases between them. The CDR3 DNA reads TGTGCCAGCAGCGTCAACAGGGATTTCTCCGAAGCTTTCTTT. As protein: CASSVNRDFSEAFF.

V is TRBV29-1 and J is TRBJ2-5, with D uncertain. The V end was cut by 8 bases, the J end by 0 bases, with 10 bases between. The CDR3 is 12 amino acids. Germline lookup yields CDR1 SQVTM and CDR2 ANQGSEA. The CDR3 protein is CSSQAYQETQYF. For the CDR3, the DNA is TGCAGCTCGCAGGCGTACCAAGAGACCCAGTACTTC. The full variable domain, in which reference TRBV29-1 and TRBJ2-5 provide the parts outside the CDR3, is SAVISQKPSRDICQRGTSLTIQCQVDSQVTMMFWYRQQPGQSLTLIATANQGSEATYESGFVIDKFPISRPNLTFSTLTVSNMSPEDSSIYLCSSQAYQETQYFGPGTRLLVL.

The chain joins TRBV5-1 to TRBJ2-5; D ambiguous. The ends were cut back, 4 bases at V and 0 bases at J, with 4 bases in the middle. The CDR3 contains 12 residues. Germline V gene lookup returns CDR1 SGHRS and CDR2 YFSETQ. The DNA for the CDR3 is TGCGCCAGCAGCATAGACCAAGAGACCCAGTACTTC. The encoded protein is CASSIDQETQYF.